This T cell receptor beta chain was identified during a study of post-analysis software for immune sequencing data (dated by TCRdb to between 2015 and 2017). Regarding the complete study: Disease courses on record covered relapsing-remitting, secondary progressive and progressive-relapsing multiple sclerosis, though some patients had no subtype annotation. The multiple sclerosis patient repertoires were compared with about a dozen previously published healthy control repertoires from donors aged 6 to 25 years. A subset of samples was prepared in parallel using single-end sample barcoding, then pooled and co-amplified after Illumina adapter ligation. Beyond this particular receptor, the publication reports: The control group was slightly older than the multiple sclerosis patient group. A handful of TRBV segments, including TRBV5-6, TRBV5-1 and TRBV20-1, were significantly more frequent in patients than controls. Compared with controls, multiple sclerosis patients had significantly lower normalized Chao1 diversity, a finding suggesting substantial peripheral T-cell clonal expansion. When samples were clustered directly using the F measure, samples prepared in the same batch co-clustered strongly, which prompted a batch-effect correction.

V is cut back by 4 bases and J by 4 bases, with 13 bases in the junction unmatched. Including cysteine and phenylalanine, the CDR3 has 18 amino acids. Here the CDR3 DNA is all that survives: 54 bases in frame from base 1. CDR1 SGHTA and CDR2 FQGNSA were looked up in the germline V gene. This clonotype came up a few times. No cognate antigen has been identified for it. Base qualities are missing; no much larger clone stands one base away. To demonstrate the VDJtools post-analysis software, the study profiled TCR beta repertoires from the peripheral blood of 10 to 15 young patients with multiple sclerosis. Multiple sclerosis patients were children and adolescents aged about 6 to 15 years. Libraries came from PCR. Sequencer: Illumina HiSeq 2500. To reduce PCR and sequencing biases, unique molecular identifiers were incorporated into the TCR beta cDNA libraries. Approximately 500,000 cDNA molecules were obtained per 1 to 10 million input T cells, so each molecule approximated one T cell. Patient libraries were prepared and sequenced with the same protocol used for the earlier healthy control dataset. Samples belonging to the same batch were prepared together, multiplexed and sequenced on a shared HiSeq lane. The source study handled its data this way. Raw barcoded reads were processed with MIGEC, and single-read molecular identifier groups were discarded before consensus assembly and CDR3 extraction. VDJtools was used for post-analysis of the clonotype tables, with diversity normalized by down-sampling every dataset to the smallest sample size. To correct batch-related cross-sample contamination, repertoire overlap clustering matched CDR3 amino acid sequences but not nucleotide sequences. TCRdb ran its own pipeline on the public reads, namely fastp trimming at Q25 and MiXCR clone calling, and kept in-frame beta chains. Merged by CDR3 protein, the rows form single entries marked with the most common genes and DNA. The V and J calls, along with clone size, are taken from TCRdb and not from the paper's own processing. For this sample there are hundreds of thousands of distinct CDR3 sequences; roughly 27% appear just once. More than 0.55% of the sample goes to the ten largest clones.

This clonotype was obtained from a girl aged 10-17 years with multiple sclerosis. The rearrangement joined TRBV7-2 to TRBJ2-1; a stretch of 10 junction bases matches TRBD2. The sample comprised blood. CDR3 protein: CASSSKGKAGGRYNEQFF. The DNA is as follows: TGTGCCAGCAGCTCTAAGGGCAAAGCGGGAGGGCGGTACAATGAGCAGTTCTTC.